This is a list of T cell receptor beta chains from one sample in a study of human thymus T cells. TCRdb's table, derived via immunoSEQ multiplex PCR, lists solely in-frame clones and lacks some. The sample yields roughly 120,000 clones, 90% to 95% seen once. The sequencing sample was made of thymus tissue. Every receptor here comes from a boy under two years old with a congenital heart defect but otherwise immunologically healthy. CDR3s include the opening cysteine and the closing phenylalanine or tryptophan. Each record gives: V gene, D gene, J gene, clone size, CDR3 DNA, CDR3 protein. A D gene is named only where the DNA matches it firmly. Size values are once, few and many counts, or a class for expanded clones, and some rows have none.

>TRBV28|-|TRBJ1-5|few
TGTGCCAGCAGTTTATCTGTGAACTGGTCCCAGCATTTT
CASSLSVNWSQHF
>TRBV6-5|-|TRBJ1-6|-
TGTGCCAGCAGTTACGGGGAATATAGCTCACCCCTCCACTTT
CASSYGEYSSPLHF
>TRBV2|TRBD1|TRBJ2-7|-
TGTGCCAGCAGGACAGGGGCGTACGAGCAGTACTTC
CASRTGAYEQYF
>TRBV7-2|TRBD2|TRBJ2-3|-
TGTGCCAGCAGCCTCCTCCAGGGACTAGCGGCGTCGGGAGATACGCAGTATTTT
CASSLLQGLAASGDTQYF
>TRBV19|TRBD1|TRBJ1-5|-
TGTGCCAGTAGTGGACAGGCCAGGGGTCAGCCCCAGCATTTT
CASSGQARGQPQHF
>TRBV28|-|TRBJ2-3|-
TGTGCCAGCAGCGCTATCCAAGCAGATACGCAGTATTTT
CASSAIQADTQYF
>TRBV6-6|-|TRBJ1-6|-
TGTGCCAGCAGTTACCCACCCGGGGTACTGTCACCCCTCCACTTT
CASSYPPGVLSPLHF
>TRBV6-1|-|TRBJ2-5|-
TGTGCCAGCCCTAGCGAAGGGGGTAAGAAGACCCAGTACTTC
CASPSEGGKKTQYF
>TRBV6-5|TRBD1|TRBJ1-2|-
TGTGCCAGCAGTCGGACAGGGTATGGCTACACCTTC
CASSRTGYGYTF
>TRBV4-2|-|TRBJ2-1|-
TGTGCCAGCAGCCAGGACCGGGCGAGGGGGAACAATGAGCAGTTCTTC
CASSQDRARGNNEQFF
>TRBV5-1|-|TRBJ2-5|-
TGCGCCAGCAGCTCGGACAGCGTTACGGAGACCCAGTACTTC
CASSSDSVTETQYF
>TRBV4-1|-|TRBJ2-3|few
TGCGCCAGCAGCCAAGATCGAGGCGGGAGCACAGATACGCAGTATTTT
CASSQDRGGSTDTQYF
>TRBV11-3|-|TRBJ2-5|-
TGTGCCAGCAGCTTAGGTTACCAAGAGACCCAGTACTTC
CASSLGYQETQYF
>TRBV30|TRBD2|TRBJ2-3|-
TGTGCCTGGAACGAGCGGGGGGGCAGCACAGATACGCAGTATTTT
CAWNERGGSTDTQYF
>TRBV19|-|TRBJ1-2|-
TGTGCCAGTAGTATCTGGCAGGGACCTTCGACTTATGGCTACACCTTC
CASSIWQGPSTYGYTF
>TRBV13|TRBD2|TRBJ2-3|once
TGTGCCAGCAGACGCGGGACTAGCGGGGGGGGAGATACGCAGTATTTT
CASRRGTSGGGDTQYF
>TRBV5-8|TRBD1|TRBJ1-3|-
TGTGCCAGCAGCTTGGCTTCAGGGGGCGCGGAAGGAAACACCATATATTTT
CASSLASGGAEGNTIYF
>TRBV4-2|-|TRBJ2-7|-
TGTGCCAGCAGCCAAGATGAAGGGCAAGGCATCTCCTACGAGCAGTACTTC
CASSQDEGQGISYEQYF
>TRBV28|TRBD1|TRBJ1-1|-
TGTGCCAGCAGTTTAGACTACAGGGGCGAAACTGAAGCTTTCTTT
CASSLDYRGETEAFF
>TRBV4-3|TRBD2|TRBJ2-7|-
TGCGCCAGCAGCCACAGCATCGGGGGGTACGAGCAGTACTTC
CASSHSIGGYEQYF
>TRBV10-3|TRBD2|TRBJ2-7|-
TGTGCCATCAGTTTGACTAGCGGGGGGTCCTACGAGCAGTACTTC
CAISLTSGGSYEQYF
>TRBV5-5|-|TRBJ2-5|-
TGTGCCAGCAGCTTTTGGACTCTACAAGAGACCCAGTACTTC
CASSFWTLQETQYF
>TRBV4-3|TRBD1|TRBJ1-5|-
TGCGCCAGCAGCCAGACAGGGAATCAGCCCCAGCATTTT
CASSQTGNQPQHF
>TRBV4-3|-|TRBJ2-5|once
TGCGCCAGCAGCTCTCAGGCCATAGGGGACCCGCGAGAGACCCAGTACTTC
CASSSQAIGDPRETQYF
>TRBV18|-|TRBJ2-1|-
TGTGCCAGCTCACCATCAGGCAGGGCGGGGAATTTGCATGAGCAGTTCTTC
CASSPSGRAGNLHEQFF
>TRBV5-1|-|TRBJ2-5|-
TGCGCCAGCGCTCGGTGGGAGACCCAGTACTTC
CASARWETQYF